This paragraph reports one T cell receptor (beta chain). The sample carries other DNA sequences with the same CDR3. This sample was included in a study of blood T cell repertoires in COVID-19. Study-level background: Nucleic acid was either cDNA or gDNA, and it came from T cells, B-cell-depleted T cells, or PBMCs.

The authors' processing: Counts of nucleated cells, estimated from reference gene primer amplification, were obtained. The method was immunoSEQ multiplex PCR; TCRdb's version includes in-frame clones alone and lacks a portion of them. The V and J calls and clone size are taken from that table; D and trimming were inferred from the DNA. The sample lists roughly 67,000 clones, approximately 94% occurring once. Trimming cost V 5 bases and J 1 base, with 11 bases left between them. Germline V CDR1 and CDR2: SGHNT, YENEEA. The length of the CDR3 is 14 residues. The chain couples TRBV11-3 to TRBJ2-5, with a weak D call TRBD1 (5 bases). Sequencing was done on a sample of peripheral blood. This clonotype originated in a man between 70 and 80 years old with active COVID-19. Here the CDR3 reads CASSRGQGQETQYF. Written as DNA, the CDR3 is TGTGCCAGCAGCCGTGGGCAGGGCCAAGAGACCCAGTACTTC.